The 30 T cell receptor beta chains presented below share a single source sample, sequenced in a study of technical replicates of blood from several donors. Produced via immunoSEQ multiplex PCR; TCRdb's table is partial and in-frame only. Here the sample spans 55,000 to 75,000 clones, around 96% being singletons. Material for sequencing was T cells isolated from PBMCs. Receptors originate from a human donor in good health.

The chain links TRBV5-1 to TRBJ1-4; D ambiguous. Looked up from germline, CDR1 is SGHRS and CDR2 is YFSETQ. The CDR3 extends over 15 amino acids. Trimming removed 1 base from V and 5 bases from J, with 12 bases in between. The CDR3 loop is CASSLFNAGNEKLFF. The CDR3, as DNA: TGCGCCAGCAGCTTGTTTAACGCAGGAAATGAAAAACTGTTTTTT.

The chain employs TRBV4-2 and TRBJ1-4; D may be TRBD1 (6 bases). Trimming took off 1 base at V and 0 bases at J, with 15 bases between the two ends. CDR1 and CDR2 (germline): LGHNA, YNFKEQ. The CDR3 runs 18 residues. The CDR3 nucleotides are TGTGCCAGCAGCCAAGGGTTTGGGACACTATCAACTAATGAAAAACTGTTTTTT. It yields the protein CASSQGFGTLSTNEKLFF.

This clone was detected only once. This chain joins TRBV10-3 and TRBJ2-7; 9 bases align to TRBD2. CDR3 length: 18 residues. V shed 0 bases and J 4 bases; nucleotides not matched to a gene: 13. Germline loops: CDR1 ENHRY, CDR2 SYGVKD. The CDR3 spells CAISESRGLAAVEYEQYF. CDR3 nucleotide sequence: TGTGCCATCAGTGAGTCTCGGGGACTAGCTGCAGTGGAGTACGAGCAGTACTTC.

V usage is TRBV4-2 and J usage is TRBJ1-1; D gene uncertain. Germline CDR1 LGHNA, CDR2 YNFKEQ. Deletions cut 4 bases from V and 0 bases from J, with 12 bases between. This CDR3 has 15 amino acids. This chain's CDR3 is CASSLGGGVNTEAFF. Here the CDR3 DNA reads TGTGCCAGCAGCCTGGGCGGAGGAGTGAACACTGAAGCTTTCTTT.

V usage is TRBV7-3 and J usage is TRBJ2-1, with 13 bases lining up with TRBD2. The CDR3 runs to 15 residues. V shed 5 bases and J 5 bases; nucleotides not matched to a gene: 3. CDR1 and CDR2 from the germline V gene are SGHTA and FQGTGA. For the CDR3, the DNA is TGTGCCAGCAGCCCAACTAGCGGGAGGGACAATGAGCAGTTCTTC. It yields the protein CASSPTSGRDNEQFF.

In nucleotides, the CDR3 is TGTGCCAGCAGCACCCCCTCAGAGAACACTGAAGCTTTCTTT. It specifies CASSTPSENTEAFF. The chain combines TRBV5-4 with TRBJ1-1; D remains unclear. The germline CDR1 and CDR2 sequences are SGHNT and YYREEE (reference sequence). V was cut by 4 bases and J by 1 base, with 11 bases left in between. There are 14 residues in the CDR3. The variable domain in full, completed from reference TRBV5-4 and TRBJ1-1, reads ETGVTQSPTHLIKTRGQQVTLRCSSQSGHNTVSWYQQALGQGPQFIFQYYREEENGRGNFPPRFSGLQFPNYSSELNVNALELDDSALYLCASSTPSENTEAFFGQGTRLTVV.

The chain recombines TRBV4-1 with TRBJ2-5; TRBD1 matches 11 bases. Trimming at V came to 1 base and at J to 4 bases, leaving 2 bases not matched to a gene. The CDR3 spans 15 residues. Germline V gene lookup returns CDR1 MGHRA and CDR2 YSYEKL. CDR3 nucleotides: TGCGCCAGCAGCCAAGGGGACAGGGGGTTAGAGACCCAGTACTTC. Encoded protein: CASSQGDRGLETQYF.

The chain is built from TRBV6-4 and TRBJ1-5; TRBD1 aligns across 12 bases. CDR1 is MRHNA and CDR2 is SNTAGT in the germline V gene. The CDR3 is made up of 17 amino acids. V shed 6 bases and J 11 bases; nucleotides not matched to a gene: 17. CDR3 in DNA: TGTGCCAGCAGCCAAGACGGGGGACAGGGGGCGTCCTCGACCCAGCATTTT. Protein: CASSQDGGQGASSTQHF.

The rearrangement uses TRBV30 and TRBJ2-3, with 7 bases fitting TRBD2. CDR1 GTSNPN and CDR2 SVGIG come from the germline V gene (reference sequence). The CDR3 covers 16 residues. Trimming at V came to 6 bases and at J to 4 bases, leaving 16 bases not matched to a gene. The DNA of the CDR3 is TGTGCCTGTATTAGAATGGGGAGGGAGATAGCAGATACGCAGTATTTT. This gives the protein CACIRMGREIADTQYF.

This chain connects TRBV5-1 to TRBJ1-2; D remains unclear. In germline, CDR1 is SGHRS, CDR2 YFSETQ. The CDR3 sequence is 14 residues long. Trimming shortened V by 0 bases and J by 0 bases, and 6 bases separated the two germline ends. The CDR3 loop reads CASSLEQSNYGYTF. The CDR3 nucleotides read TGCGCCAGCAGCTTGGAACAGTCTAACTATGGCTACACCTTC.

V is TRBV5-6 and J is TRBJ1-5, with a weak D call TRBD1 (5 bases). Germline CDR1 SGHDT, CDR2 YYEEEE. The CDR3 has 15 residues. The V and J ends lost 4 bases and 1 base respectively, with 12 bases between them. The CDR3 DNA follows: TGTGCCAGCAGCGTCCTACAGGAGAGCAATCAGCCCCAGCATTTT. As protein: CASSVLQESNQPQHF.

This clone was seen once. V gene TRBV27 combines with J gene TRBJ2-7; 7 bases line up with TRBD1. V gave up 5 bases and J gave up 4 bases; unmatched junction bases: 11. CDR1 is MNHEY, CDR2 SMNVEV, per germline (reference sequence). The CDR3 contains 15 residues. The DNA for the CDR3 is TGTGCCAGCAGTCGTATGGGTAGGGGGCTTTACGAGCAGTACTTC. Its protein product is CASSRMGRGLYEQYF.

The chain recombines TRBV4-3 with TRBJ2-3; D gene uncertain. The germline CDR1 and CDR2 sequences are LGHNA and YSLEER. Trimming stripped 1 base from V and 3 bases from J, with 8 bases between. CDR3 length equals 14 residues. The CDR3 loop is CASSQGASTDTQYF. In DNA, the CDR3 is TGCGCCAGCAGCCAAGGGGCCAGTACAGATACGCAGTATTTT.

The sample holds one count of this clone. The chain carries TRBV29-1 and TRBJ1-1; the match to TRBD1 covers 9 bases. The length of the CDR3 is 18 residues. The V segment lost 3 bases and the J segment 0 bases; nucleotides outside the gene matches: 14. The germline V gene encodes CDR1 SQVTM and CDR2 ANQGSEA. The CDR3 DNA is TGCAGCGTTGATGGGGCCCGGGACAGGGACTACATGAACACTGAAGCTTTCTTT. This sequence encodes CSVDGARDRDYMNTEAFF.

This clone was seen a single time. The rearrangement links TRBV5-4 to TRBJ2-1; a weak D match, TRBD2 (5 bases). The V gene's germline CDR1 is SGHNT and CDR2 YYREEE (reference sequence). The CDR3 length is 15 residues. The V and J ends lost 3 bases and 5 bases respectively, with 15 bases between them. The CDR3 DNA follows: TGTGCCAGCAGCTACGCTCGGGATCAAAACAATGAGCAGTTCTTC. This encodes CASSYARDQNNEQFF. Supplemented by reference TRBV5-4 and TRBJ2-1, the full variable domain reads ETGVTQSPTHLIKTRGQQVTLRCSSQSGHNTVSWYQQALGQGPQFIFQYYREEENGRGNFPPRFSGLQFPNYSSELNVNALELDDSALYLCASSYARDQNNEQFFGPGTRLTVL.

CDR3 sequence reads: CASSWGTGGIDEQYF. The CDR3 DNA is TGTGCCAGCAGTTGGGGGACAGGGGGAATTGACGAGCAGTACTTC. The chain combines TRBV27 with TRBJ2-7; 11 nucleotides agree with TRBD1. This CDR3 is 15 amino acids long. V lost 4 bases and J lost 5; bases outside the gene matches: 7. Germline loops: CDR1 MNHEY, CDR2 SMNVEV (reference sequence).

V and J are TRBV9 and TRBJ2-1; TRBD1 aligns across 7 bases. CDR3 length equals 13 residues. Germline values: CDR1 SGDLS, CDR2 YYNGEE. Trimming cost V 6 bases and J 6 bases; bases outside gene matches: 6. In nucleotides, the CDR3 is TGTGCCAGCAACTCAGGGGGTTTCAATGAGCAGTTCTTC. Translation: CASNSGGFNEQFF.

The chain employs TRBV5-6 and TRBJ2-1; no firm D call. The CDR3 length is 13 residues. V was clipped by 1 base and J by 6 bases, with 8 bases between them. The germline V gene has CDR1 SGHDT and CDR2 YYEEEE. The CDR3 coding sequence is TGTGCCAGCAGCTTGTCCTCGGGCAATGAGCAGTTCTTC. Translating gives CASSLSSGNEQFF.

The genes are TRBV10-3 and TRBJ2-7; 7 bases line up with TRBD1. The V gene end was trimmed by 3 bases and the J gene end by 2 bases; junction bases not matched to a gene: 10. CDR1 ENHRY and CDR2 SYGVKD come from the germline V gene. This CDR3 has 16 residues. Here the CDR3 DNA reads TGTGCCATCAGTGAACCGGGACAGACCCGCGCCTACGAGCAGTACTTC. It specifies CAISEPGQTRAYEQYF.

CDR3 DNA sequence: TGTGCCAGCAGTCCCGGGACAGGGATCACTGAAGCTTTCTTT. It codes for CASSPGTGITEAFF. The J gene is TRBJ1-1, the V gene TRBV28, with 9 bases aligning to TRBD1. Trimming cost V 5 bases and J 4 bases; bases outside gene matches: 5. The length of the CDR3 is 14 residues. The germline V gene has CDR1 MDHEN and CDR2 SYDVKM.

The chain couples TRBV2 to TRBJ1-2; TRBD1 matches 9 bases. This CDR3 is 17 amino acids long. V lost 7 bases and J lost 5; bases outside the gene matches: 17. The germline V gene encodes CDR1 SNHLY and CDR2 FYNNEI. CDR3 in amino acids: CASTPSLSGQGLYGYTF. The CDR3 bases are TGTGCCAGCACCCCCTCTTTGTCGGGACAGGGACTGTATGGCTACACCTTC.

CDR3 region: CASSAEGGETQYF. The CDR3 bases are TGTGCCAGCAGCGCCGAGGGAGGAGAGACCCAGTACTTC. The chain links TRBV7-2 to TRBJ2-5; maybe TRBD2 (6 bases). V was clipped by 5 bases and J by 4 bases, with 11 bases between them. The CDR3 runs 13 residues. CDR1 and CDR2 (germline): SGHTA, FQGNSA.

The V and J genes are TRBV29-1 and TRBJ1-1; D is perhaps TRBD1 (6 bases). V dropped 5 bases and J dropped 12 bases, with 13 bases sitting between them. Per germline, CDR1 SQVTM and CDR2 ANQGSEA. This CDR3 is built from 10 residues. CDR3 amino acids: CSVSTGITFF. The CDR3 DNA follows: TGCAGCGTTAGTACAGGGATAACTTTCTTT.

The chain uses TRBV9 and TRBJ2-7; 9 bases align to TRBD2. With 0 bases clipped from V and 0 bases from J, the junction kept 10 bases outside the gene matches. Germline CDR1 SGDLS, CDR2 YYNGEE. This CDR3 region has 18 residues. The CDR3 reads CASSVGPSSGKSSYEQYF. CDR3 DNA sequence: TGTGCCAGCAGCGTAGGACCCTCTAGCGGGAAGAGCTCCTACGAGCAGTACTTC.

The chain has TRBV28 and TRBJ2-3; 11 positions match TRBD1. V shed 2 bases, J shed 5 bases, and the junction held 6 bases outside the gene matches. The CDR3 spans 16 residues. Germline values: CDR1 MDHEN, CDR2 SYDVKM. This CDR3 reads CASSLADRGQGDTQYF. The CDR3 DNA is TGTGCCAGCAGTTTAGCGGACAGGGGGCAAGGAGATACGCAGTATTTT.

The chain links TRBV5-1 to TRBJ1-2, with TRBD1 identical over 12 bases. The CDR3 consists of 16 residues. The junction had 12 bases not matched to a gene; V was cut back by 4 bases and J by 8 bases. Germline CDR1 is SGHRS and CDR2 is YFSETQ. CDR3 amino acids: CASSPGQGALIEGYTF. CDR3 nucleotides: TGCGCCAGCAGCCCGGGACAGGGGGCGTTGATAGAGGGCTACACCTTC. The full variable domain, rest sourced from reference TRBV5-1 and TRBJ1-2, is KAGVTQTPRYLIKTRGQQVTLSCSPISGHRSVSWYQQTPGQGLQFLFEYFSETQRNKGNFPGRFSGRQFSNSRSEMNVSTLELGDSALYLCASSPGQGALIEGYTFGSGTRLTVV.

DNA of the CDR3: TGTGCCTGGACAGCGGTAAACTACGAGCAGTACTTC. Translated, it gives CAWTAVNYEQYF. The chain links TRBV30 to TRBJ2-7; TRBD2 might be the D (5 bases). Looked up from germline, CDR1 is GTSNPN and CDR2 is SVGIG (reference sequence). V was trimmed by 4 bases and J by 3 bases, leaving 10 bases between them. CDR3 length: 12 residues. The variable domain in full, completed from reference TRBV30 and TRBJ2-7, reads SQTIHQWPATLVQPVGSPLSLECTVEGTSNPNLYWYRQAAGRGLQLLFYSVGIGQISSEVPQNLSASRPQDRQFILSSKKLLLSDSGFYLCAWTAVNYEQYFGPGTRLTVT.

The V gene is TRBV4-2, the J gene TRBJ2-3; 9 bases are a match to TRBD2. Per the germline V gene, CDR1 is LGHNA and CDR2 is YNFKEQ. J lost 6 bases, V lost 8 bases, and 3 bases had no gene match. The CDR3 is made up of 12 amino acids. CDR3 in DNA: TGTGCCAGCGCCACTAGCGGGGATACGCAGTATTTT. Its protein is CASATSGDTQYF.

This chain links TRBV10-3 with TRBJ1-1, with a weak D call TRBD1 (6 bases). The length of the CDR3 is 15 residues. Germline V gene lookup returns CDR1 ENHRY and CDR2 SYGVKD. V lost 1 base to trimming and J lost 3 bases, with 12 bases between them. The CDR3: CAISEYGQLDTEAFF. The DNA for the CDR3 is TGTGCCATCAGTGAGTATGGACAGCTAGACACTGAAGCTTTCTTT.

The rearrangement links TRBV14 to TRBJ1-1; D ambiguous. The CDR3 loop spans 13 amino acids. V lost 4 bases to trimming and J lost 3 bases, with 9 bases between them. Germline assignment: CDR1 SGHDN and CDR2 FVKESK. CDR3 amino acids: CASSPVVDTEAFF. CDR3 coding DNA: TGTGCCAGCAGCCCAGTGGTGGACACTGAAGCTTTCTTT.